These 22 T cell receptor beta chains were sequenced from one sample in a study of cytomegalovirus exposure and HLA in healthy donors. TCRdb's table, derived via immunoSEQ multiplex PCR, lists solely in-frame clones and lacks some. Counted here are 200,000 to 250,000 clones, over 80% occurring once; the ten biggest clones make up roughly an eighth. Sequencing was carried out using PBMCs. These receptors came from a woman between 25 and 40 years old in good health and CMV-seropositive.

V is TRBV2 and J is TRBJ2-3, with a possible D match to TRBD2 (5 bases). V lost 6 bases to trimming and J lost 4 bases, with 5 bases between them. Germline V gene sequence: CDR1 SNHLY, CDR2 FYNNEI. The CDR3 loop spans 11 amino acids. In nucleotides, the CDR3 is TGTGCCAGCAGACTAGCAGATACGCAGTATTTT. It yields the protein CASRLADTQYF.

This rearrangement joins TRBV6-6 to TRBJ1-5; tentative D call: TRBD1 (5 bases). Germline CDR1 and CDR2: MNHNY and SVGAGI (reference sequence). The CDR3 consists of 13 residues. Trimming stripped 6 bases from V and 0 bases from J, with 6 bases between. The CDR3 DNA reads TGTGCCAGCAGGGACATTAGCAATCAGCCCCAGCATTTT. It specifies CASRDISNQPQHF.

The chain recombines TRBV4-1 with TRBJ1-1; a weak D match, TRBD1 (5 bases). This CDR3 comprises 18 residues. V was cut by 0 bases and J by 4 bases, with 21 bases left in between. Per germline, CDR1 MGHRA and CDR2 YSYEKL. The CDR3 DNA is TGCGCCAGCAGCCAAGATTGGTACCACATTGAGGGGACCACTGAAGCTTTCTTT. Protein: CASSQDWYHIEGTTEAFF.

The chain has TRBV4-1 and TRBJ1-1, with 7 nucleotides matching TRBD1. After removal of 5 bases from V and 4 bases from J, the junction contained 19 bases not matched to a gene. CDR1 and CDR2 (germline): MGHRA, YSYEKL. The CDR3 is 18 amino acids. CDR3 coding DNA: TGCGCCAGCAGCACCCAACTACCCGGGACAGCGGTTGGCACTGAAGCTTTCTTT. Its protein product is CASSTQLPGTAVGTEAFF.

The rearrangement uses TRBV25-1 and TRBJ1-4; D is perhaps TRBD1 (5 bases). Germline V CDR1 and CDR2: MGHDK, SYGVNS. Trimming removed 10 bases at V and 5 bases at J, with 11 bases between. This CDR3 is 12 amino acids long. CDR3 in DNA: TGTGCCACCTGGGACCCAAATGAAAAACTGTTTTTT. Protein product: CATWDPNEKLFF.

The genes are TRBV27 and TRBJ2-2; maybe TRBD2 (6 bases). The CDR3 consists of 15 residues. Germline CDR1 reads MNHEY; CDR2 reads SMNVEV (reference sequence). The V end was cut by 5 bases, the J end by 7 bases, with 17 bases between. The DNA for the CDR3 is TGTGCCAGCAGTAGATTACGGGAGACGATCGGGGAGCTGTTTTTT. It codes for CASSRLRETIGELFF.

This clone was recorded at least ten times. This rearrangement joins TRBV6-1 to TRBJ2-1, with 11 positions matching TRBD2. The germline V gene has CDR1 MNHNS and CDR2 SASEGT. V dropped 8 bases and J dropped 5; count of bases not matched to a gene: 8. This CDR3 contains 15 residues. This chain's CDR3 is CASVRGTSGDNEQFF. The CDR3 DNA is TGTGCCAGCGTGAGAGGGACTAGCGGTGACAATGAGCAGTTCTTC.

In DNA, the CDR3 is TGTGCCAGCTCACAAGTATTGAACACTGAAGCTTTCTTT. This codes for CASSQVLNTEAFF. The genes are TRBV18 and TRBJ1-1, with D uncertain. The CDR3 runs 13 residues. Trimming stripped 4 bases from V and 0 bases from J, with 6 bases between. Germline loops: CDR1 KGHSH, CDR2 LQKENI. Based on the CDR3 plus reference TRBV18 and TRBJ1-1, the full variable domain is NAGVMQNPRHLVRRRGQEARLRCSPMKGHSHVYWYRQLPEEGLKFMVYLQKENIIDESGMPKERFSAEFPKEGPSILRIQQVVRGDSAAYFCASSQVLNTEAFFGQGTRLTVV.

The chain links TRBV5-1 to TRBJ2-1; 12 bases are a match to TRBD1. V shed 4 bases, J shed 8 bases, and the junction held 7 bases outside the gene matches. The CDR3 spans 15 residues. Germline CDR1 SGHRS, CDR2 YFSETQ. The CDR3 DNA reads TGCGCCAGCAGCCCGGGGACAGGGGGCTTCTATGAGCAGTTCTTC. Translation gives CASSPGTGGFYEQFF.

This clone has just one count. The CDR3 bases are TGTGCCAGCAGCGACCCGACAGGGTTGGATGAAAAACTGTTTTTT. It is translated as CASSDPTGLDEKLFF. The V call is TRBV7-9, the J call TRBJ1-4; TRBD1 agrees at 7 bases. Germline CDR1 SEHNR, CDR2 FQNEAQ (reference sequence). The junction had 9 bases not matched to a gene; V was cut back by 5 bases and J by 6 bases. This CDR3 region has 15 residues.

This clone has only one observation. V usage is TRBV2 and J usage is TRBJ1-1; 8 nucleotides line up with TRBD1. Germline CDR1 SNHLY, CDR2 FYNNEI. V was pared by 7 bases and J by 6 bases, with 10 bases of the junction left unmatched. This CDR3 has 14 amino acids. The CDR3 protein is CASTKTGDSAEAFF. The CDR3 nucleotides read TGTGCCAGCACTAAGACAGGGGATAGCGCTGAAGCTTTCTTT.

The chain is built from TRBV2 and TRBJ2-7; D ambiguous. V lost 5 bases to trimming and J lost 3 bases, with 14 bases between them. Germline V gives CDR1 SNHLY, CDR2 FYNNEI. This CDR3 has 14 residues. The CDR3: CASSQAFKGYEQYF. The CDR3 bases are TGTGCCAGCAGTCAGGCCTTTAAGGGCTACGAGCAGTACTTC.

The chain couples TRBV30 to TRBJ1-5, with a possible D match to TRBD1 (6 bases). The CDR3 is made up of 16 amino acids. The V gene's germline CDR1 is GTSNPN and CDR2 SVGIG (reference sequence). V was cut by 3 bases and J by 3 bases, with 18 bases left in between. In nucleotides, the CDR3 is TGTGCCTGGAGCCCCCGATTTGGACAGAACAATCAGCCCCAGCATTTT. Amino acid sequence: CAWSPRFGQNNQPQHF.

The chain is built from TRBV9 and TRBJ2-3, with D possibly matching TRBD2 (6 bases). The CDR3 is made up of 17 amino acids. V lost 4 bases and J lost 0, with 18 bases in between. Germline V gene lookup returns CDR1 SGDLS and CDR2 YYNGEE. CDR3 loop: CASSIQPASDSTDTQYF. CDR3 in DNA: TGTGCCAGCAGCATCCAACCCGCTAGCGACAGCACAGATACGCAGTATTTT.

V and J are TRBV4-3 and TRBJ1-4; D possibly corresponds to TRBD1 (5 bases). The length of the CDR3 is 16 residues. Trimming pared 0 bases from V and 2 bases from J, leaving 10 bases between. Germline lookup yields CDR1 LGHNA and CDR2 YSLEER. CDR3 DNA sequence: TGCGCCAGCAGCCAAGATCTTGCAGGGACTAATGAAAAACTGTTTTTT. It translates to CASSQDLAGTNEKLFF.

The chain carries TRBV6-4 and TRBJ2-1, with 9 bases matching TRBD2. This CDR3 contains 14 residues. J was trimmed by 9 bases and V by 4 bases; bases with no gene match: 7. Germline lookup yields CDR1 MRHNA and CDR2 SNTAGT. CDR3 in amino acids: CASSVLAGPTEQFF. For the CDR3, the DNA is TGTGCCAGCAGTGTACTAGCGGGTCCCACTGAGCAGTTCTTC.

Regarding this clone: Other DNA sequences in this specimen translate into the identical CDR3. The chain uses TRBV30 and TRBJ2-5; tentative D call: TRBD2 (5 bases). The germline V and J ends were trimmed by 3 bases and 7 bases, with 12 bases remaining between them. The CDR3 length is 12 residues. Germline CDR1 reads GTSNPN; CDR2 reads SVGIG (reference sequence). The CDR3 reads CAWRASGGTQYF. As DNA, the CDR3 is TGTGCCTGGAGAGCGAGCGGTGGGACCCAGTACTTC.

The CDR3 sequence is CAWSIGGGDNYGYTF. The CDR3 nucleotides are TGTGCCTGGTCGATCGGAGGGGGCGATAACTATGGCTACACCTTC. The chain is built from TRBV30 and TRBJ1-2; 7 nucleotides align to TRBD1. CDR1 and CDR2 from the germline V gene are GTSNPN and SVGIG (reference sequence). V shed 5 bases, J shed 1 base, and the junction held 10 bases outside the gene matches. CDR3 size: 15 residues.

V and J are TRBV5-1 and TRBJ1-2, with TRBD1 identical over 8 bases. J gave up 4 bases and V 5 bases, and 7 bases lay outside the gene matches. This CDR3 comprises 14 residues. CDR1 and CDR2 from the germline V gene are SGHRS and YFSETQ. CDR3 amino acids: CASRSGTGAYGYTF. CDR3 DNA: TGCGCCAGCAGGTCCGGGACAGGCGCCTATGGCTACACCTTC.

V is TRBV15 and J is TRBJ1-1, with D unclear. Trimming stripped 0 bases from V and 6 bases from J, with 11 bases between. Germline CDR1 LNHNV, CDR2 YYDKDF (reference sequence). The CDR3 is 14 amino acids. CDR3 DNA: TGTGCCACCAGCAGAGATGGCGCGCTCCCTGAAGCTTTCTTT. Its protein product is CATSRDGALPEAFF.

V and J are TRBV4-3 and TRBJ2-3, with D tentatively TRBD1 or TRBD2 (7 bases each). The V end lost 3 bases, the J end lost 5 bases, and 15 bases lay between the germline ends. This CDR3 comprises 15 residues. Germline CDR1 and CDR2: LGHNA and YSLEER. CDR3 coding DNA: TGCGCCAGCAGCCAGGAGGCGGGGGACAGAGATACGCAGTATTTT. Its translation: CASSQEAGDRDTQYF.

This CDR3 reads CASSYRRSGRAGTDTQYF. The DNA for the CDR3 is TGTGCCAGCAGCTACCGGCGTAGCGGGAGGGCTGGCACAGATACGCAGTATTTT. The chain uses TRBV7-9 and TRBJ2-3; TRBD2 matches 11 bases. The J segment lost 1 base and the V segment lost 4 bases, leaving 10 bases of the junction unmatched. The CDR3 runs 18 residues. Looked up from germline, CDR1 is SEHNR and CDR2 is FQNEAQ (reference sequence).